Listed here are 32 T cell receptor beta chains from one sample, sequenced in a study of OX40 agonist ivuxolimab in advanced cancers. The repertoire was sequenced with immunoSEQ multiplex PCR; TCRdb's copy has only in-frame clones and lacks some. Here the sample spans under 75,000 clones, over 90% being singletons. Sequenced material: CD4+ or CD8+ T cells sorted from blood, taken in a trial of the OX40 agonist ivuxolimab. All receptors come from an adult with an advanced solid tumor such as melanoma, head and neck, liver or kidney cancer.

The rearrangement joins TRBV28 to TRBJ2-1; a weak D match, TRBD2 (6 bases). V was trimmed by 2 bases and J by 3 bases, leaving 14 bases between them. The CDR3 has 16 residues. Germline lookup yields CDR1 MDHEN and CDR2 SYDVKM. The CDR3: CASSLVAGSVYNEQFF. For the CDR3, the DNA is TGTGCCAGCAGTTTAGTTGCGGGGTCCGTCTACAATGAGCAGTTCTTC.

The J gene is TRBJ1-1, the V gene TRBV5-4; D unresolved. The V gene lost 0 bases and the J gene lost 1 base, with 7 bases spanning the gap. CDR3 size: 14 residues. The V gene's germline CDR1 is SGHNT and CDR2 YYREEE (reference sequence). CDR3 in DNA: TGTGCCAGCAGCTTGGGGACGGGGAACACTGAAGCTTTCTTT. This sequence encodes CASSLGTGNTEAFF.

V is TRBV19 and J is TRBJ1-1; D not resolved. The CDR3 has 14 amino acids. The V end was cut by 3 bases, the J end by 1 base, with 9 bases between. Germline V lookup: CDR1 LNHDA, CDR2 SQIVND (reference sequence). The DNA for the CDR3 is TGTGCCAGTAGTATTAATACCGCGAACACTGAAGCTTTCTTT. Protein product: CASSINTANTEAFF. Looking up the rest from reference TRBV19 and TRBJ1-1 gives the full variable domain: DGGITQSPKYLFRKEGQNVTLSCEQNLNHDAMYWYRQDPGQGLRLIYYSQIVNDFQKGDIAEGYSVSREKKESFPLTVTSAQKNPTAFYLCASSINTANTEAFFGQGTRLTVV.

The chain has TRBV7-2 and TRBJ2-1; D is possibly TRBD2 (5 bases). Germline CDR1 and CDR2: SGHTA and FQGNSA. V was cut by 0 bases and J by 0 bases, with 9 bases left in between. The CDR3 is 16 residues long. Here the CDR3 DNA reads TGTGCCAGCAGCTTAGCGTTAGCGAGCTCCTACAATGAGCAGTTCTTC. It yields the protein CASSLALASSYNEQFF.

The chain has TRBV4-3 and TRBJ1-1; D gene ambiguous. The CDR3 spans 14 residues. Germline V gives CDR1 LGHNA, CDR2 YSLEER. V lost 0 bases and J 0 bases, leaving 5 bases between the germline ends. The CDR3 spells CASSQDRMNTEAFF. The CDR3 region has the DNA TGCGCCAGCAGCCAAGACAGGATGAACACTGAAGCTTTCTTT.

The DNA of the CDR3 is TGTGCCAGTAGTATAATGAGTGGTCAGCCCCAGCATTTT. It specifies CASSIMSGQPQHF. The chain employs TRBV19 and TRBJ1-5; D unresolved. V lost 2 bases to trimming and J lost 6 bases, with 8 bases between them. CDR1 is LNHDA and CDR2 is SQIVND in the germline V gene (reference sequence). This CDR3 has 13 residues.

The rearrangement uses TRBV15 and TRBJ2-5, with D possibly being TRBD2 (7 bases). Germline CDR1 and CDR2: LNHNV and YYDKDF (reference sequence). V lost 0 bases and J 4 bases, leaving 9 bases between the germline ends. The CDR3 runs to 14 residues. This CDR3 reads CATSRDRGAETQYF. The CDR3 nucleotides read TGTGCCACCAGCAGAGATCGGGGGGCAGAGACCCAGTACTTC.

This clone was counted a single time. The chain is built from TRBV5-1 and TRBJ1-4; D might be TRBD1 (5 bases). CDR1 SGHRS and CDR2 YFSETQ come from the germline V gene. The germline V and J ends were trimmed by 4 bases and 7 bases, with 17 bases remaining between them. This CDR3 is 15 amino acids long. The CDR3 sequence is CASSLGASRSEKLFF. The CDR3 DNA reads TGCGCCAGCAGCCTTGGGGCAAGTCGAAGTGAAAAACTGTTTTTT.

The V call is TRBV7-3, the J call TRBJ2-5, with 7 bases that match TRBD1. The length of the CDR3 is 15 residues. Losses at the gene ends were 5 bases for V and 5 bases for J; bases not matched to a gene: 11. Germline CDR1 SGHTA, CDR2 FQGTGA. CDR3 DNA sequence: TGTGCCAGCAGCCCAATAGGGACAGTGGGCGAGACCCAGTACTTC. Translating gives CASSPIGTVGETQYF.

CDR3 sequence reads: CASQTWIGTNEKLFF. CDR3 coding DNA: TGTGCCAGCCAGACTTGGATCGGGACTAATGAAAAACTGTTTTTT. The gene calls are TRBV19 and TRBJ1-4; D remains ambiguous. The CDR3 is made up of 15 amino acids. Germline V lookup: CDR1 LNHDA, CDR2 SQIVND (reference sequence). V lost 9 bases and J 2 bases, leaving 16 bases between the germline ends. Full variable domain (remainder filled in from reference TRBV19 and TRBJ1-4): DGGITQSPKYLFRKEGQNVTLSCEQNLNHDAMYWYRQDPGQGLRLIYYSQIVNDFQKGDIAEGYSVSREKKESFPLTVTSAQKNPTAFYLCASQTWIGTNEKLFFGSGTQLSVL.

The rearrangement joins TRBV28 to TRBJ2-5; 15 bases agree with TRBD2. The CDR3 runs to 16 residues. The germline V gene encodes CDR1 MDHEN and CDR2 SYDVKM. V was clipped by 5 bases and J by 4 bases; unmatched bases: 5. CDR3 amino acids: CASSAPGLAGGETQYF. CDR3 in DNA: TGTGCCAGCAGTGCCCCGGGACTAGCGGGAGGAGAGACCCAGTACTTC. Full variable domain (outside the CDR3, taken from reference TRBV28 and TRBJ2-5): DVKVTQSSRYLVKRTGEKVFLECVQDMDHENMFWYRQDPGLGLRLIYFSYDVKMKEKGDIPEGYSVSREKKERFSLILESASTNQTSMYLCASSAPGLAGGETQYFGPGTRLLVL.

This chain joins TRBV10-1 and TRBJ2-7, with 10 bases that match TRBD2. J lost 6 bases, V lost 6 bases, and 5 bases had no gene match. The length of the CDR3 is 13 residues. The germline CDR1 and CDR2 sequences are WNHNN and SYGVQD (reference sequence). The CDR3 loop reads CASSSGRAGEQYF. DNA of the CDR3: TGCGCCAGCAGCAGCGGGAGGGCCGGCGAGCAGTACTTC.

V is TRBV28 and J is TRBJ2-1; 7 bases match TRBD2. CDR1 and CDR2 (germline): MDHEN, SYDVKM. The trim removed 11 bases at V and 3 bases at J, leaving 7 bases unmatched. The CDR3 has 13 residues. The CDR3 DNA reads as TGTGCCCACGGGGGAGGGATCTACAATGAGCAGTTCTTC. Protein sequence: CAHGGGIYNEQFF.

This clone came up once. The chain carries TRBV27 and TRBJ1-2; unclear D gene. Germline V gene lookup returns CDR1 MNHEY and CDR2 SMNVEV (reference sequence). The CDR3 has 13 residues. Deletions cut 5 bases from V and 2 bases from J, with 9 bases between. The CDR3 DNA sequence: TGTGCCAGCAGTGCAGGACGAAACTATGGCTACACCTTC. Its protein product is CASSAGRNYGYTF.

CDR3 DNA: TGTGCCTGGAGTGTACCCCCTAGCTTCCACTACGAGCAGTACTTC. This translates into CAWSVPPSFHYEQYF. This rearrangement joins TRBV30 to TRBJ2-7, with D maybe TRBD2 (5 bases). V was shortened by 0 bases and J by 3 bases, with 15 bases between the two germline ends. Germline CDR1 reads GTSNPN; CDR2 reads SVGIG (reference sequence). This CDR3 spans 15 amino acids.

The V call is TRBV6-6, the J call TRBJ2-3; no firm D call. Trimming took 6 bases from V and 0 from J, leaving 7 bases between them. CDR1 MNHNY and CDR2 SVGAGI come from the germline V gene (reference sequence). The CDR3 loop spans 13 amino acids. In nucleotides, the CDR3 is TGTGCCAGCAGGCCTATTAGCACAGATACGCAGTATTTT. Amino acids: CASRPISTDTQYF.

The rearrangement joins TRBV5-1 to TRBJ1-1, with a tentative D call TRBD1 (5 bases). Germline V gives CDR1 SGHRS, CDR2 YFSETQ. V lost 0 bases to trimming and J lost 0 bases, with 15 bases between them. CDR3 length: 17 amino acids. CDR3 region: CASSLEEGSSLNTEAFF. Written as DNA, the CDR3 is TGCGCCAGCAGCTTGGAAGAGGGGTCTTCGCTGAACACTGAAGCTTTCTTT.

The rearrangement uses TRBV19 and TRBJ2-7; TRBD2 aligns across 11 bases. Germline V gene sequence: CDR1 LNHDA, CDR2 SQIVND (reference sequence). The CDR3 is 14 residues long. Unmatched junction bases numbered 5, after V lost 6 bases and J lost 4 bases. In DNA, the CDR3 is TGTGCCAGTAGAACTAGCGGGAGCCAATACGAGCAGTACTTC. Translated: CASRTSGSQYEQYF. Full variable domain (outside the CDR3, taken from reference TRBV19 and TRBJ2-7): DGGITQSPKYLFRKEGQNVTLSCEQNLNHDAMYWYRQDPGQGLRLIYYSQIVNDFQKGDIAEGYSVSREKKESFPLTVTSAQKNPTAFYLCASRTSGSQYEQYFGPGTRLTVT.

The chain employs TRBV27 and TRBJ2-7; D ambiguous. With 4 bases removed from V and 0 bases from J, the gap between germline ends came to 7 bases. This CDR3 has 13 residues. Germline values: CDR1 MNHEY, CDR2 SMNVEV (reference sequence). The CDR3 DNA follows: TGTGCCAGCAGTTCCTCGTACTCCTACGAGCAGTACTTC. Translated, it gives CASSSSYSYEQYF.

The chain recombines TRBV2 with TRBJ1-5; maybe TRBD1 (6 bases). Germline lookup yields CDR1 SNHLY and CDR2 FYNNEI. This CDR3 has 13 amino acids. The V end was cut by 8 bases, the J end by 6 bases, with 14 bases between. CDR3 protein: CASELGQFQPQHF. For the CDR3, the DNA is TGTGCCAGCGAACTAGGACAGTTTCAGCCCCAGCATTTT.

The CDR3 DNA reads TGTGCCAGCAGCCAACCCGGCAATGAGCAGTTCTTC. Translated, it gives CASSQPGNEQFF. This sequence joins TRBV4-2 and TRBJ2-1; D gene ambiguous. The V end was cut by 2 bases, the J end by 6 bases, with 5 bases between. Germline lookup yields CDR1 LGHNA and CDR2 YNFKEQ. The length of the CDR3 is 12 residues.

The gene calls are TRBV6-4 and TRBJ2-5, with 11 nucleotides matching TRBD2. The last part of the DNA fits TRBJ2-7 better; the J call may be wrong. Germline CDR1 and CDR2: MRHNA and SNTAGT. This CDR3 has 16 residues. Written as DNA, the CDR3 is TGTGCCAGCAGTGCTTCCGGGACTAGCGGAATCTACGAGCAGTACTTC. Amino acid sequence: CASSASGTSGIYEQYF.

The chain links TRBV6-6 to TRBJ2-3; D possibly corresponds to TRBD2 (5 bases). Germline CDR1 MNHNY, CDR2 SVGAGI (reference sequence). The CDR3 is made up of 14 amino acids. Trimming stripped 0 bases from V and 4 bases from J, with 8 bases between. CDR3 nucleotide sequence: TGTGCCAGCAGTTACTCGATGGAGGCAGATACGCAGTATTTT. It yields the protein CASSYSMEADTQYF.

This chain connects TRBV11-2 to TRBJ2-3; TRBD1 agrees at 8 bases. Per germline, CDR1 SGHAT and CDR2 FQNNGV. The CDR3 loop spans 14 amino acids. Germline trimming cut 5 bases from V and 6 bases from J; bases unmatched to any gene: 7. The CDR3 spells CASSPGTGKDTQYF. In DNA, the CDR3 is TGTGCCAGCAGCCCCGGGACAGGCAAGGATACGCAGTATTTT.

This clone was seen only once. CDR3 loop: CAWGRTNYGYTF. Written as DNA, the CDR3 is TGTGCCTGGGGGCGTACAAACTATGGCTACACCTTC. The chain combines TRBV30 with TRBJ1-2, with no clear D. The germline V gene encodes CDR1 GTSNPN and CDR2 SVGIG (reference sequence). The ends were cut back, 5 bases at V and 2 bases at J, with 9 bases in the middle. The CDR3 has 12 residues.

This clone was recorded only once. The chain is built from TRBV4-1 and TRBJ2-7; 12 positions agree with TRBD2. V was pared by 0 bases and J by 7 bases, with 7 bases of the junction left unmatched. CDR1 is MGHRA and CDR2 is YSYEKL in the germline V gene. CDR3 length equals 16 residues. The CDR3 DNA is TGCGCCAGCAGCCAAGATCAGACTAGCGGGAGTCAAGAGCAGTACTTC. Amino acid sequence: CASSQDQTSGSQEQYF.

Only one count was recorded for this clone. The V gene is TRBV5-1, the J gene TRBJ1-2; D remains ambiguous. CDR1 SGHRS and CDR2 YFSETQ come from the germline V gene. Trimming pared 1 base from V and 4 bases from J, leaving 8 bases between. The CDR3 is 13 amino acids. The CDR3 DNA follows: TGCGCCAGCAGCTTGCGGGTGATCTATGGCTACACCTTC. Protein: CASSLRVIYGYTF.

This clone occurred once. The chain couples TRBV28 to TRBJ2-3; 10 bases align to TRBD2. The V gene end was trimmed by 4 bases and the J gene end by 0 bases; junction bases not matched to a gene: 7. CDR1 and CDR2 (germline): MDHEN, SYDVKM. The CDR3 length is 17 residues. The CDR3 DNA reads as TGTGCCAGCAGTTCCCCGCTAGCGGGAGTGAGCACAGATACGCAGTATTTT. Translation gives CASSSPLAGVSTDTQYF.

The V call is TRBV2, the J call TRBJ2-1, with 9 nucleotides matching TRBD2. Germline trimming cut 1 base from V and 5 bases from J; bases unmatched to any gene: 6. The CDR3 runs to 16 residues. Germline-derived CDR1 and CDR2 are SNHLY and FYNNEI. CDR3 nucleotide sequence: TGTGCCAGCAGTGAAGACGCGGGAGGGAGAGACAATGAGCAGTTCTTC. Amino acid sequence: CASSEDAGGRDNEQFF.

The chain joins TRBV7-9 to TRBJ2-1; unclear D gene. Germline V gene data show CDR1 as SEHNR and CDR2 as FQNEAQ (reference sequence). Trimming pared 2 bases from V and 8 bases from J, leaving 7 bases between. This CDR3 comprises 12 residues. The CDR3 protein is CASSLKGDEQFF. DNA of the CDR3: TGTGCCAGCAGCTTAAAGGGTGATGAGCAGTTCTTC. The full variable domain, its missing parts supplied by reference TRBV7-9 and TRBJ2-1, is DTGVSQNPRHKITKRGQNVTFRCDPISEHNRLYWYRQTLGQGPEFLTYFQNEAQLEKSRLLSDRFSAERPKGSFSTLEIQRTEQGDSAMYLCASSLKGDEQFFGPGTRLTVL.

The gene calls are TRBV6-6 and TRBJ2-7; D uncertain. From germline, CDR1 is MNHNY and CDR2 SVGAGI (reference sequence). This CDR3 spans 14 amino acids. Trimming left V 0 bases short and J 7 bases short, with 13 bases between. CDR3 residues: CASSYSTSFGEQYF. For the CDR3, the DNA is TGTGCCAGCAGTTACTCTACTTCATTTGGGGAGCAGTACTTC.

This chain joins TRBV6-5 and TRBJ2-1; D uncertain. V was shortened by 8 bases and J by 4 bases, with 6 bases between the two germline ends. The CDR3 has 11 amino acids. Germline V lookup: CDR1 MNHEY, CDR2 SVGAGI. The CDR3 sequence: CASRQYNEQFF. CDR3 nucleotides: TGTGCCAGCCGCCAATACAATGAGCAGTTCTTC.